This is a list of T cell receptor beta chains from one sample in a study of blood T cell repertoires in COVID-19. The data were produced by immunoSEQ multiplex PCR, yet TCRdb's version contains in-frame clones alone and is incomplete. This table has almost 400,000 clones, roughly 89% appearing once. The sample comprised PBMCs or T cells enriched from blood (not recorded which). These receptor sequences come from a woman aged 25 to 45 who had recovered from COVID-19. Each CDR3 is given with its conserved first and last residue. A D gene is named only where the DNA matches it firmly. Clone size is stated in some rows and not others, as once, few, many or a class when expanded.

j_gene	v_gene	d_gene	abundance	CDR3nt	CDR3aa
TRBJ1-1	TRBV4-2	-	-	TGTGCCAGCAGCCAAGAGTCGCTAGTCGGGAGGGCGGCTGAAGCTTTCTTT	CASSQESLVGRAAEAFF
TRBJ1-2	TRBV10-1	TRBD1	-	TGCGCCAGCAGGAACCCCCGGGACAGAGTGTATCACTATGGCTACACCTTC	CASRNPRDRVYHYGYTF
TRBJ1-1	TRBV19	-	-	TGTGCCAGTAGTATTGGCCGGGGATGGAACACTGAAGCTTTCTTT	CASSIGRGWNTEAFF
TRBJ1-1	TRBV23-1	-	-	TGCGCCAGCAGTCCGTGGGGGCGGGGGAGCACTGAAGCTTTCTTT	CASSPWGRGSTEAFF
TRBJ1-2	TRBV7-9	-	-	TGTGCCAGCAGCCGGGGGGGTGGCTACACCTTC	CASSRGGGYTF
TRBJ2-1	TRBV7-3	-	-	TGTGCCAGCAGCAGTAGCGGCGGCTCCTACAATGAGCAGTTCTTC	CASSSSGGSYNEQFF
TRBJ1-2	TRBV28	TRBD1	-	TGTGCCAGCACTGTTACCCAACCCGGGACAGGGGGCTTTGGCTACACCTTC	CASTVTQPGTGGFGYTF
TRBJ2-2	TRBV3-1/TRBV3-2	-	-	TGTGCCAGCAGGGCGCCGGGACTCACGAACACCGGGGAGCTGTTTTTT	CASRAPGLTNTGELFF
TRBJ2-3	TRBV5-4	TRBD1	-	TGTGCCAGCAGCGCCCGGGACAGAAAAGGAGATACGCAGTATTTT	CASSARDRKGDTQYF
TRBJ2-1	TRBV5-1	-	-	TGCGCCAGCAGCCCCTACCCGTTGGTAGCCTACAATGAGCAGTTCTTC	CASSPYPLVAYNEQFF
TRBJ2-1	TRBV7-8	-	once	TGTGCCAGCAGCTTAGGACTAGACGGCTACAATGAGCAGTTCTTC	CASSLGLDGYNEQFF
TRBJ2-7	TRBV11-1	-	many	TGTGCCAGCAGCTGGCAGGAGAGGGCCAATGCAGACGAGCAGTACTTC	CASSWQERANADEQYF
TRBJ2-7	TRBV7-9	TRBD1	-	TGTGCCAGCAGCTCCACCGGGACAGACCCCTACGAGCAGTACTTC	CASSSTGTDPYEQYF